This TCR beta chain is drawn from a study of blood T cell repertoires in COVID-19. Whole-study context: Samples representing acute and convalescent COVID-19 were sourced from the United States, Italy and Spain. T cells, B-cell-depleted T cells, or PBMCs provided the cDNA or gDNA that served as material.

V was clipped by 5 bases and J by 4 bases; unmatched bases: 8. This CDR3 has 15 residues. Germline V gives CDR1 MDHEN, CDR2 SYDVKM. Authors' data handling: Nucleated cell counts were estimated from reference gene primer amplification. This table comes from immunoSEQ multiplex PCR, and its TCRdb copy is limited to in-frame clones, with some not included. V, J and clone size derive from that table, while D and trimming were established from the DNA sequence. The table shows roughly 170,000 clones, with 85% to 90% occurring only once. This TCR came from a man aged 35-49 years with active or convalescent COVID-19. Sequenced sample: peripheral blood. This sequence joins TRBV28 and TRBJ1-1, with 9 bases identical to TRBD1. The CDR3 region has the DNA TGTGCCAGCAGTCCCGATACAGGGGGCGGCACTGAAGCTTTCTTT. It is translated as CASSPDTGGGTEAFF. The whole variable domain, filled in from reference TRBV28 and TRBJ1-1, reads DVKVTQSSRYLVKRTGEKVFLECVQDMDHENMFWYRQDPGLGLRLIYFSYDVKMKEKGDIPEGYSVSREKKERFSLILESASTNQTSMYLCASSPDTGGGTEAFFGQGTRLTVV.